One and the same sample provided the 10 T cell receptor beta chains below, sequenced in a study of control samples from healthy donors and cancer patients. Clones were read by immunoSEQ multiplex PCR, and TCRdb kept only the in-frame ones, dropping some. In the table there are 130,000 or so clones, around nine tenths of which are singletons. Specimen: blood. The receptors were sampled from a man between 25 and 39 years old in good health.

The chain couples TRBV24-1 to TRBJ1-2; D may be TRBD1 (5 bases). Germline CDR1 KGHDR, CDR2 SFDVKD. Trimming stripped 0 bases from V and 5 bases from J, with 9 bases between. This CDR3 has 14 residues. The CDR3 here is CATSDLRWGYGYTF. DNA for the CDR3: TGTGCCACCAGTGATTTGAGGTGGGGGTATGGCTACACCTTC.

This chain connects TRBV2 to TRBJ2-6, with a tentative D call TRBD2 (5 bases). CDR1 is SNHLY and CDR2 is FYNNEI in the germline V gene. The CDR3 covers 18 residues. The V and J ends lost 0 bases and 0 bases respectively, with 12 bases between them. For the CDR3, the DNA is TGTGCCAGCAGTGAAGCTGGGTGGACTCGCTCTGGGGCCAACGTCCTGACTTTC. Amino acids: CASSEAGWTRSGANVLTF.

This chain uses TRBV6-5 with TRBJ2-4; D not resolved. Per germline, CDR1 MNHEY and CDR2 SVGAGI. The CDR3 is made up of 11 amino acids. Between the trimmed V and J ends, which lost 9 bases and 0 bases, there was a span of 3 bases. The CDR3 DNA follows: TGTGCCAGGCTAGCCAAAAACATTCAGTACTTC. It yields the protein CARLAKNIQYF.

In its sample, this clone was seen once. The chain employs TRBV12-3 or TRBV12-4 and TRBJ2-1, with D perhaps being TRBD1 or TRBD2 (5 bases each). Trimming took 2 bases from V and 10 from J, leaving 9 bases between them. The CDR3 covers 12 residues. CDR3 amino acids: CASSLRDGEQFF. CDR3 nucleotides: TGTGCCAGCAGTTTAAGGGACGGGGAGCAGTTCTTC.

This chain uses TRBV5-5 with TRBJ2-7, with 7 bases fitting TRBD1. The length of the CDR3 is 16 residues. V lost 5 bases and J lost 3; bases outside the gene matches: 14. Germline CDR1 reads SGHKS; CDR2 reads YYEKEE (reference sequence). CDR3 loop: CASSYSGGWGFYEQYV. The CDR3 DNA reads TGTGCCAGCAGTTACTCAGGGGGATGGGGGTTCTACGAGCAGTACGTC.

V gene TRBV30 combines with J gene TRBJ1-1; D gene unclear. The V and J ends lost 0 bases and 6 bases respectively, with 11 bases between them. The CDR3 covers 13 residues. Germline V gene sequence: CDR1 GTSNPN, CDR2 SVGIG (reference sequence). The CDR3 region is CAWSVFRGAEAFF. DNA of the CDR3: TGTGCCTGGAGTGTTTTCCGGGGAGCTGAAGCTTTCTTT.

The gene calls are TRBV5-1 and TRBJ2-1; 7 bases map to TRBD2. The junction had 7 bases not matched to a gene; V was cut back by 7 bases and J by 3 bases. The germline V gene has CDR1 SGHRS and CDR2 YFSETQ. The CDR3 sequence is 14 residues long. CDR3 nucleotide sequence: TGCGCCAGCCATATCGCTAGCGGCTACAATGAGCAGTTCTTC. It specifies CASHIASGYNEQFF.

This chain connects TRBV12-3 or TRBV12-4 to TRBJ1-2, with D possibly matching TRBD1 (6 bases). There are 13 residues in the CDR3. Trimming shortened V by 6 bases and J by 4 bases, and 12 bases separated the two germline ends. The CDR3 sequence: CASRMTGRYGYTF. The CDR3 DNA follows: TGTGCCAGCAGAATGACAGGACGCTATGGCTACACCTTC.

The V and J genes are TRBV2 and TRBJ1-5, with D tentatively TRBD1 (6 bases). The ends were cut back, 7 bases at V and 1 base at J, with 11 bases in the middle. From germline, CDR1 is SNHLY and CDR2 FYNNEI. The CDR3 totals 14 residues. CDR3 residues: CASIGGLSNQPQHF. The CDR3 DNA follows: TGTGCCAGCATCGGGGGCCTGAGCAATCAGCCCCAGCATTTT.

The chain carries TRBV5-1 and TRBJ2-5; unclear D gene. V was clipped by 1 base and J by 3 bases, with 16 bases between them. Per germline, CDR1 SGHRS and CDR2 YFSETQ. The CDR3 loop spans 16 amino acids. The CDR3: CASSLTSQAVKETQYF. CDR3 bases: TGCGCCAGCAGCTTGACGTCCCAGGCGGTAAAAGAGACCCAGTACTTC.